The entry that follows covers one T cell receptor (beta chain) sequence. CDR1 and CDR2 from the germline V gene are MNHEY and SVGAGI. V shed 7 bases and J 5 bases; nucleotides not matched to a gene: 11. The CDR3 has 15 residues. Only in-frame clones appear in the TCRdb table, and some are missing; sequencing was by immunoSEQ multiplex PCR. The sample lists about 89,000 clones, more than 75% occurring once. The data are from a study of control samples from healthy donors and cancer patients. The chain carries TRBV6-5 and TRBJ2-5; 9 bases map to TRBD2. This clonotype was obtained from a woman aged 40 to 55 in good health. The sample comprised blood. CDR3 sequence: CASTPQRGERETQYF. CDR3 nucleotides: TGTGCCAGCACCCCCCAGCGGGGGGAGAGGGAGACCCAGTACTTC.